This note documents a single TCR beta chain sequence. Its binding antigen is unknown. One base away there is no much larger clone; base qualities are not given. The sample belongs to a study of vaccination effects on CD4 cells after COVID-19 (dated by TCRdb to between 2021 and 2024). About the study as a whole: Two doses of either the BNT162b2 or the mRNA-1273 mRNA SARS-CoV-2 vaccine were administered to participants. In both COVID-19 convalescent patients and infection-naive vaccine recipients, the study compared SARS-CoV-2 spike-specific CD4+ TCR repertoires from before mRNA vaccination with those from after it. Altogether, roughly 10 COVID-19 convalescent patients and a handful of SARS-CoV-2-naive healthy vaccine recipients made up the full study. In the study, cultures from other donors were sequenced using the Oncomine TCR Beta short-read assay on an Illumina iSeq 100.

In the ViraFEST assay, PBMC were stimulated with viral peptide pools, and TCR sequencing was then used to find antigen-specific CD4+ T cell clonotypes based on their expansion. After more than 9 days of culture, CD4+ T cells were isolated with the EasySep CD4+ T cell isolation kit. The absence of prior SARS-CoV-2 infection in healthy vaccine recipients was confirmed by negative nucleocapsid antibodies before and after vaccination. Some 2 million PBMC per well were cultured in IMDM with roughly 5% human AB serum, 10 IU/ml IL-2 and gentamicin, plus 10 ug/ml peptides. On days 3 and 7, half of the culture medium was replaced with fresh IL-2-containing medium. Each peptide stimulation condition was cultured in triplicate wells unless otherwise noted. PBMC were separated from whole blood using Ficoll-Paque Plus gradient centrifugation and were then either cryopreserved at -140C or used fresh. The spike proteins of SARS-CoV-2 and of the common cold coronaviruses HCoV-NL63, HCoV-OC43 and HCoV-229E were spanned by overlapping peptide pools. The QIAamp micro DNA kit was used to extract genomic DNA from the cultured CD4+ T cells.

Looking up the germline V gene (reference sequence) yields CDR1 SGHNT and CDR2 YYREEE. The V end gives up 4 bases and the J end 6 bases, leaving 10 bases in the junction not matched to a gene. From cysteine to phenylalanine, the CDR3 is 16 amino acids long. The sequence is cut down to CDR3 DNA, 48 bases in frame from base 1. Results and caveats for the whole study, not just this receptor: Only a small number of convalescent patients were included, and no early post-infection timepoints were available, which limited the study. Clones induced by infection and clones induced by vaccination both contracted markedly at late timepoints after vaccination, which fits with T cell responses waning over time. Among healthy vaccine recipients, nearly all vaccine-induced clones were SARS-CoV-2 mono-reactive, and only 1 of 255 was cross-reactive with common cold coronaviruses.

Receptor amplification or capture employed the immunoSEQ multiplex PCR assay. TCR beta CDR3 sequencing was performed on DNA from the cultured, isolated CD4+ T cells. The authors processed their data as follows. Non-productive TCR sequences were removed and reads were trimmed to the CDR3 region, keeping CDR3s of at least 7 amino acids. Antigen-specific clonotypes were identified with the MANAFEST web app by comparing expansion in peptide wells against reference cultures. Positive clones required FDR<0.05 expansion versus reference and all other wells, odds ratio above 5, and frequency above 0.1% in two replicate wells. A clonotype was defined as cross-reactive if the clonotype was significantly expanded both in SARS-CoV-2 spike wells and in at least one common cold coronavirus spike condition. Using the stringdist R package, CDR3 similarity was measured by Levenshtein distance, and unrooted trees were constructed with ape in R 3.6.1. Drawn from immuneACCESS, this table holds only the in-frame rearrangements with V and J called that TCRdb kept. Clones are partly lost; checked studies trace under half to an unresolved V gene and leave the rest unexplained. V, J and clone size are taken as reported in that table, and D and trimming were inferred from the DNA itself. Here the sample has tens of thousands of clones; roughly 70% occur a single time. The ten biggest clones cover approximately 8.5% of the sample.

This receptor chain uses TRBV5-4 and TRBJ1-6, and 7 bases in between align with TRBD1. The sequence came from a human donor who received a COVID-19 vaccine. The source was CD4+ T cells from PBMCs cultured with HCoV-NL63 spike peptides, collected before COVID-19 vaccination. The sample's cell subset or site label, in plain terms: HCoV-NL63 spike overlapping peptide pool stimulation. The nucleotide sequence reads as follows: TGTGCCAGCAGCGCCGGAGGGGACAGCCTTAATTCACCCCTCCACTTT. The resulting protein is CASSAGGDSLNSPLHF.